Presented here are 7 T cell receptor beta chains from one specimen sequenced in a study of T cell clones after liver transplantation. TCRdb keeps only in-frame clones here, not all; method: immunoSEQ multiplex PCR. The sample includes nearly 55,000 clones, about 88% of them seen just once. The sample was CD4+ T cells from blood, taken before liver transplant. The source is a human donor who received a liver transplant.

This clone appeared a few times. The chain joins TRBV7-2 to TRBJ2-2, with 8 bases lining up with TRBD1. Germline lookup yields CDR1 SGHTA and CDR2 FQGNSA. Germline trimming cut 7 bases from V and 5 bases from J; bases unmatched to any gene: 9. This CDR3 region has 15 residues. CDR3 loop: CASTTGGVGTGELFF. The CDR3 coding sequence is TGTGCCAGCACCACAGGGGGTGTGGGGACCGGGGAGCTGTTTTTT. The entire variable domain, with the rest obtained from reference TRBV7-2 and TRBJ2-2, is as follows: GAGVSQSPSNKVTEKGKDVELRCDPISGHTALYWYRQSLGQGLEFLIYFQGNSAPDKSGLPSDRFSAERTGGSVSTLTIQRTQQEDSAVYLCASTTGGVGTGELFFGEGSRLTVL.

The chain couples TRBV10-1 to TRBJ1-1, with D possibly matching TRBD1 (5 bases). Between the trimmed V and J ends, which lost 7 bases and 4 bases, there was a span of 25 bases. The CDR3 runs 17 residues. The germline V gene has CDR1 WNHNN and CDR2 SYGVQD (reference sequence). CDR3 amino acids: CASKSLIRTHPPTEAFF. The CDR3 bases are TGCGCCAGCAAGAGCCTAATCCGGACACACCCTCCCACTGAAGCTTTCTTT.

V gene TRBV20-1 combines with J gene TRBJ2-1; the D is unclear. CDR1 DFQATT and CDR2 SNEGSKA come from the germline V gene (reference sequence). The CDR3 length is 11 residues. The CDR3 protein is CSAPELSEQFF. The CDR3 nucleotides are TGCAGCGCGCCGGAACTATCGGAGCAGTTCTTC.

The V call is TRBV9, the J call TRBJ2-1; 12 nucleotides match TRBD2. The ends lost 0 bases at V and 9 bases at J; junction bases unmatched: 1. The germline CDR1 and CDR2 sequences are SGDLS and YYNGEE. This CDR3 comprises 14 residues. CDR3 protein: CASSVGLAGVEQFF. For the CDR3, the DNA is TGTGCCAGCAGCGTAGGACTAGCGGGGGTTGAGCAGTTCTTC.

The chain combines TRBV9 with TRBJ2-2, with 8 positions matching TRBD1. There are 15 residues in the CDR3. Germline CDR1 and CDR2: SGDLS and YYNGEE. The V gene end was trimmed by 4 bases and the J gene end by 5 bases; junction bases not matched to a gene: 7. CDR3 region: CASSPSTGVTGELFF. In DNA, the CDR3 is TGTGCCAGCAGCCCCTCGACAGGGGTAACCGGGGAGCTGTTTTTT.

V usage is TRBV7-2 and J usage is TRBJ1-5; possible D gene TRBD1, 6 bases. The CDR3 contains 14 residues. Trimming took 6 bases from V and 4 from J, leaving 13 bases between them. Germline-derived CDR1 and CDR2 are SGHTA and FQGNSA. The CDR3 region is CASSYLGANQPQHF. CDR3 bases: TGTGCCAGCAGTTACCTGGGGGCGAATCAGCCCCAGCATTTT.

The chain carries TRBV10-3 and TRBJ1-1, with 9 bases matching TRBD1. This CDR3 region has 16 residues. V was clipped by 4 bases and J by 2 bases; unmatched bases: 8. CDR1 and CDR2 from the germline V gene are ENHRY and SYGVKD. The CDR3 DNA follows: TGTGCCATCAGTGTTGGTATGGACAGGGGTAACACTGAAGCTTTCTTT. This gives the protein CAISVGMDRGNTEAFF.